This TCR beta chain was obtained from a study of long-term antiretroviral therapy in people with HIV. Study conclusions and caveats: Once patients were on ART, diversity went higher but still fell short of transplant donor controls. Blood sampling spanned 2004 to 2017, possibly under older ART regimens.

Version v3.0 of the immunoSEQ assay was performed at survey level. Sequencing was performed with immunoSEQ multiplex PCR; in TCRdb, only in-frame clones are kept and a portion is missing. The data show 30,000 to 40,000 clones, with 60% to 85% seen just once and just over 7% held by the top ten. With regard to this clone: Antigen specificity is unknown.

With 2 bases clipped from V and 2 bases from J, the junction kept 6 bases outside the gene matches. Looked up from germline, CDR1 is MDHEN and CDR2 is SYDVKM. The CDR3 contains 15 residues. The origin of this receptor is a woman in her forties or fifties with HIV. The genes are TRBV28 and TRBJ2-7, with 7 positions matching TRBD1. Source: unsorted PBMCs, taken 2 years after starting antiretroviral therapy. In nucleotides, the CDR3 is TGTGCCAGCAGTTTAATCGGGACAGCCACCTACGAGCAGTACTTC. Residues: CASSLIGTATYEQYF. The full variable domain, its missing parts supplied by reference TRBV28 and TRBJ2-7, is DVKVTQSSRYLVKRTGEKVFLECVQDMDHENMFWYRQDPGLGLRLIYFSYDVKMKEKGDIPEGYSVSREKKERFSLILESASTNQTSMYLCASSLIGTATYEQYFGPGTRLTVT.